This T cell receptor beta chain was documented in a study of blood T cell repertoires in COVID-19. Looking at the study overall: T cells, B-cell-depleted T cells, or PBMCs provided the cDNA or gDNA that served as material.

Only in-frame clones appear in the TCRdb table, and some are missing; sequencing was by immunoSEQ multiplex PCR. The sample records 300,000 to 450,000 clones, about 85% being singletons. The CDR3 length is 12 residues. The V end was cut by 7 bases, the J end by 5 bases, with 8 bases between. The TCR was taken from a woman aged 18-35 years with acute or convalescent COVID-19. Sequencing used peripheral blood. The V gene is TRBV12-3 or TRBV12-4, the J gene TRBJ2-2; no definite D call. The CDR3 here is CASNFLTGELFF. The DNA of the CDR3 is TGTGCCAGCAATTTCCTGACCGGGGAGCTGTTTTTT.